The 28 T cell receptor beta chains given below trace back to one sample, sequenced in a study of blood T cell repertoires in COVID-19. Sequencing was performed with immunoSEQ multiplex PCR; in TCRdb, only in-frame clones are kept and a portion is missing. The sample carries some 460,000 clones, 75% to 90% recorded once. Sample: peripheral blood. These receptors were obtained from a woman in her 30s with acute or convalescent COVID-19.

V gene TRBV28 combines with J gene TRBJ2-3, with a weak D call TRBD2 (6 bases). Trimming removed 5 bases from V and 1 base from J, with 13 bases in between. Germline values: CDR1 MDHEN, CDR2 SYDVKM. The CDR3 runs to 15 residues. The CDR3 bases are TGTGCCAGCAGTCAGGGAGCGGGCCGCACAGATACGCAGTATTTT. Amino acid sequence: CASSQGAGRTDTQYF.

The gene calls are TRBV12-3 or TRBV12-4 and TRBJ2-1; the D is unclear. V was clipped by 3 bases and J by 8 bases, with 8 bases between them. The CDR3 sequence is 12 residues long. This CDR3 is CASSFGLDEQFF. CDR3 nucleotides: TGTGCCAGCAGTTTTGGGCTGGATGAGCAGTTCTTC.

V usage is TRBV12-3 or TRBV12-4 and J usage is TRBJ2-4, with unresolved D. This CDR3 has 12 amino acids. The V end lost 4 bases, the J end lost 10 bases, and 11 bases lay between the germline ends. In nucleotides, the CDR3 is TGTGCCAGCAGTTCAATAATGCGGATTCAGTACTTC. Protein sequence: CASSSIMRIQYF.

The chain employs TRBV5-1 and TRBJ1-4, with a tentative D call TRBD1 (6 bases). CDR3 length: 15 residues. Germline CDR1 reads SGHRS; CDR2 reads YFSETQ. V shed 4 bases and J shed 3 bases, with 13 bases lying between them. The CDR3 DNA reads as TGCGCCAGCAGCGTAACGGGGGGGCCTAATGAAAAACTGTTTTTT. Amino acids: CASSVTGGPNEKLFF. Variable domain in full (rest from reference TRBV5-1 and TRBJ1-4): KAGVTQTPRYLIKTRGQQVTLSCSPISGHRSVSWYQQTPGQGLQFLFEYFSETQRNKGNFPGRFSGRQFSNSRSEMNVSTLELGDSALYLCASSVTGGPNEKLFFGSGTQLSVL.

The CDR3 DNA follows: TGTGCCAGCAGCTCTTCCTACAGGGGGTCTGAGCAGTTCTTC. It specifies CASSSSYRGSEQFF. The chain joins TRBV7-9 to TRBJ2-1, with 8 positions matching TRBD1. Trimming cost V 4 bases and J 9 bases; bases outside gene matches: 8. The germline CDR1 and CDR2 sequences are SEHNR and FQNEAQ (reference sequence). This CDR3 contains 14 residues.

V usage is TRBV7-6 and J usage is TRBJ2-1; 8 nucleotides agree with TRBD2. J gave up 4 bases and V 6 bases, and 5 bases lay outside the gene matches. The CDR3 sequence is 14 residues long. Per germline, CDR1 SGHVS and CDR2 FNYEAQ. DNA of the CDR3: TGTGCCAGCAGTGCGGGGGGCCTATACAATGAGCAGTTCTTC. Protein: CASSAGGLYNEQFF.

This clone appeared a single time. The rearrangement links TRBV15 to TRBJ2-3; 13 bases are a match to TRBD2. V lost 0 bases, J lost 3 bases, and 9 bases stayed unmatched. The CDR3 has 19 amino acids. Per the germline V gene, CDR1 is LNHNV and CDR2 is YYDKDF (reference sequence). This CDR3 reads CATSREITGTSGVTDTQYF. CDR3 DNA: TGTGCCACCAGCAGAGAGATCACAGGGACTAGCGGGGTTACAGATACGCAGTATTTT.

The CDR3 spells CASSMGTAFREQYF. DNA for the CDR3: TGTGCCAGCAGCATGGGGACAGCTTTCCGGGAGCAGTACTTC. V and J are TRBV5-4 and TRBJ2-7, with 7 bases aligning to TRBD1. The CDR3 totals 14 residues. The germline V gene encodes CDR1 SGHNT and CDR2 YYREEE (reference sequence). The ends lost 4 bases at V and 7 bases at J; junction bases unmatched: 11. The full variable domain, with the rest looked up from reference TRBV5-4 and TRBJ2-7, is ETGVTQSPTHLIKTRGQQVTLRCSSQSGHNTVSWYQQALGQGPQFIFQYYREEENGRGNFPPRFSGLQFPNYSSELNVNALELDDSALYLCASSMGTAFREQYFGPGTRLTVT.

The V call is TRBV5-4, the J call TRBJ1-2, with a tentative D call TRBD1 (5 bases). The V end lost 1 base, the J end lost 0 bases, and 10 bases lay between the germline ends. This CDR3 comprises 15 residues. CDR1 and CDR2 (germline): SGHNT, YYREEE (reference sequence). Written as DNA, the CDR3 is TGTGCCAGCAGCTTGTTGACAGTCACTAACTATGGCTACACCTTC. This codes for CASSLLTVTNYGYTF.

The V gene is TRBV5-4, the J gene TRBJ2-3; 11 bases align to TRBD2. In germline, CDR1 is SGHNT, CDR2 YYREEE (reference sequence). The CDR3 has 18 residues. V gave up 0 bases and J gave up 0 bases; unmatched junction bases: 6. DNA for the CDR3: TGTGCCAGCAGCTTGGGGCTAGCGGGGGGTCTGAGCACAGATACGCAGTATTTT. Translating gives CASSLGLAGGLSTDTQYF.

V and J are TRBV7-2 and TRBJ2-3; D possibly corresponds to TRBD1 (5 bases). The germline gives CDR1 SGHTA, CDR2 FQGNSA. This CDR3 is built from 14 residues. V lost 5 bases and J 1 base, leaving 10 bases between the germline ends. The CDR3 bases are TGTGCCAGCAGCATTGACAGTGGCACAGATACGCAGTATTTT. Encoded protein: CASSIDSGTDTQYF.

The count of this clone is one. The chain has TRBV3-1 (or the pseudogene TRBV3-2) and TRBJ2-1, with 7 bases fitting TRBD2. Per germline, CDR1 LGHDT and CDR2 YNNKEL (reference sequence). The V gene end was trimmed by 3 bases and the J gene end by 7 bases; junction bases not matched to a gene: 9. CDR3 length: 15 residues. The CDR3, as DNA: TGTGCCAGCAGCCAGCAGCTAGCGGTCAGGAATGAGCAGTTCTTC. This encodes CASSQQLAVRNEQFF.

V is TRBV28 and J is TRBJ1-2; 9 bases line up with TRBD1. This CDR3 has 15 residues. The germline CDR1 and CDR2 sequences are MDHEN and SYDVKM. J was trimmed by 4 bases and V by 6 bases; bases with no gene match: 9. The CDR3 loop is CASSTGGGKLYGYTF. In DNA, the CDR3 is TGTGCCAGCAGCACAGGGGGCGGCAAACTCTATGGCTACACCTTC.

The V gene is TRBV6-5, the J gene TRBJ2-1; the D gene is possibly TRBD2 (5 bases). Trimming shortened V by 0 bases and J by 4 bases, and 7 bases separated the two germline ends. Looked up from germline, CDR1 is MNHEY and CDR2 is SVGAGI. The length of the CDR3 is 14 residues. The CDR3: CASSYSREYNEQFF. The CDR3 DNA sequence: TGTGCCAGCAGTTACTCGAGGGAGTACAATGAGCAGTTCTTC.

V usage is TRBV9 and J usage is TRBJ2-5; 7 bases match TRBD2. The CDR3 extends over 14 amino acids. After removal of 6 bases from V and 5 bases from J, the junction contained 10 bases not matched to a gene. Germline CDR1 is SGDLS and CDR2 is YYNGEE. This CDR3 is CASNHGGVRETQYF. In nucleotides, the CDR3 is TGTGCCAGCAACCATGGGGGGGTCCGGGAGACCCAGTACTTC.

V and J are TRBV6-1 and TRBJ1-4; 7 bases match TRBD1. The germline V gene has CDR1 MNHNS and CDR2 SASEGT. J lost 4 bases, V lost 5 bases, and 7 bases had no gene match. The CDR3 has 15 amino acids. The CDR3 spells CASSLRQGGNEKLFF. CDR3 DNA: TGTGCCAGCAGTCTGCGACAGGGCGGTAATGAAAAACTGTTTTTT.

V gene TRBV28 combines with J gene TRBJ2-3; D remains ambiguous. The CDR3 consists of 15 residues. The germline gives CDR1 MDHEN, CDR2 SYDVKM. The ends were cut back, 8 bases at V and 6 bases at J, with 21 bases in the middle. This CDR3 reads CASSVRVPFLDTQYF. The CDR3 DNA reads as TGTGCCAGCTCCGTCCGGGTCCCCTTTCTGGATACGCAGTATTTT.

This clone was counted a single time. The chain carries TRBV5-6 and TRBJ2-1; 11 nucleotides align to TRBD2. Germline V lookup: CDR1 SGHDT, CDR2 YYEEEE. The CDR3 length is 18 residues. The V segment lost 1 base and the J segment 6 bases; nucleotides outside the gene matches: 12. This chain's CDR3 is CASSLIAGGPFFGNEQFF. CDR3 coding DNA: TGTGCCAGCAGCTTGATAGCGGGGGGGCCTTTTTTCGGCAATGAGCAGTTCTTC. Filled out from reference TRBV5-6 and TRBJ2-1, the complete variable domain reads DAGVTQSPTHLIKTRGQQVTLRCSPKSGHDTVSWYQQALGQGPQFIFQYYEEEERQRGNFPDRFSGHQFPNYSSELNVNALLLGDSALYLCASSLIAGGPFFGNEQFFGPGTRLTVL.

The V gene is TRBV6-5, the J gene TRBJ1-2, with D perhaps TRBD1 (5 bases). The CDR3 runs to 13 residues. Trimming left V 9 bases short and J 4 bases short, with 15 bases between. Germline values: CDR1 MNHEY, CDR2 SVGAGI. The CDR3 DNA follows: TGTGCCAGGGAGACAGCGAATTGCTATGGCTACACCTTC. It yields the protein CARETANCYGYTF.

V and J are TRBV19 and TRBJ1-2, with TRBD1 identical over 11 bases. The CDR3 spans 16 residues. V was clipped by 0 bases and J by 6 bases; unmatched bases: 6. CDR1 LNHDA and CDR2 SQIVND come from the germline V gene (reference sequence). CDR3 nucleotide sequence: TGTGCCAGTAGTATAGACGGACAGGGGGCACCGGATGGCTACACCTTC. Amino acid sequence: CASSIDGQGAPDGYTF.

This clone came up a few times. The CDR3 spells CASSPWPNQPQHF. The DNA for the CDR3 is TGTGCCAGCAGCCCGTGGCCCAATCAGCCCCAGCATTTT. The chain carries TRBV3-1 (or the pseudogene TRBV3-2) and TRBJ1-5; D gene uncertain. Germline V CDR1 and CDR2: LGHDT, YNNKEL (reference sequence). Deletions cut 4 bases from V and 3 bases from J, with 7 bases between. This CDR3 is built from 13 residues.

This chain connects TRBV13 to TRBJ2-2; 9 nucleotides line up with TRBD1. In germline, CDR1 is PRHDT, CDR2 FYEKMQ (reference sequence). Unmatched junction bases numbered 6, after V lost 4 bases and J lost 6 bases. The CDR3 runs 15 residues. CDR3 residues: CASSSTDRGPGELFF. The CDR3 nucleotides are TGTGCCAGCAGCTCCACGGACAGGGGACCCGGGGAGCTGTTTTTT.

This chain joins TRBV4-2 and TRBJ2-5, with 12 bases fitting TRBD2. Germline V lookup: CDR1 LGHNA, CDR2 YNFKEQ. V dropped 1 base and J dropped 2; count of bases not matched to a gene: 2. The CDR3 runs to 16 residues. Here the CDR3 DNA reads TGTGCCAGCAGCCAAGCGCTAGCGGGGGGGCAAGAGACCCAGTACTTC. Protein: CASSQALAGGQETQYF.

The CDR3: CASSIDYRVEPQHF. The CDR3 bases are TGTGCCAGTAGTATAGACTACAGGGTGGAGCCCCAGCATTTT. The V and J genes are TRBV19 and TRBJ1-5, with D tentatively TRBD1 (6 bases). The CDR3 covers 14 residues. Germline values: CDR1 LNHDA, CDR2 SQIVND (reference sequence). V was cut by 0 bases and J by 8 bases, with 11 bases left in between.

This chain's CDR3 is CASRLLGGDSYEQYF. CDR3 sequence (DNA): TGCGCCAGCCGGCTCCTGGGGGGGGATTCCTACGAGCAGTACTTC. The V call is TRBV5-1, the J call TRBJ2-7; TRBD2 matches 7 bases. Looked up from germline, CDR1 is SGHRS and CDR2 is YFSETQ. CDR3 length equals 15 residues. Trimming at V came to 7 bases and at J to 1 base, leaving 11 bases not matched to a gene.

This chain joins TRBV7-2 and TRBJ1-6; TRBD1 matches at 7 bases. CDR1 and CDR2 from the germline V gene are SGHTA and FQGNSA. Losses at the gene ends were 1 base for V and 0 bases for J; bases not matched to a gene: 3. This CDR3 has 17 residues. The CDR3 coding sequence is TGTGCCAGCAGCTTAGTGGGACAGAGCTCCTATAATTCACCCCTCCACTTT. Translating it yields CASSLVGQSSYNSPLHF. Together with reference TRBV7-2 and TRBJ1-6, the CDR3 gives the full variable domain: GAGVSQSPSNKVTEKGKDVELRCDPISGHTALYWYRQSLGQGLEFLIYFQGNSAPDKSGLPSDRFSAERTGGSVSTLTIQRTQQEDSAVYLCASSLVGQSSYNSPLHFGNGTRLTVT.

This sequence joins TRBV18 and TRBJ1-1; no reliable D call. This CDR3 spans 13 amino acids. Trimming removed 9 bases from V and 2 bases from J, with 13 bases in between. CDR1 and CDR2 from the germline V gene are KGHSH and LQKENI. CDR3 sequence (DNA): TGTGCCAGTTCAGCGGGGAAAAACACTGAAGCTTTCTTT. Amino acids: CASSAGKNTEAFF.

The rearrangement joins TRBV30 to TRBJ2-1; a possible D gene is TRBD1 (5 bases). Trimming stripped 1 base from V and 3 bases from J, with 10 bases between. The CDR3 runs to 14 residues. Germline CDR1 and CDR2: GTSNPN and SVGIG (reference sequence). The CDR3 is CAWSGDRGYNEQFF. In DNA form, the CDR3 reads TGTGCCTGGAGTGGCGATAGGGGCTACAATGAGCAGTTCTTC.